Listed below are T cell receptor beta chains from one sample, sequenced in a study of T cell changes during pregnancy in multiple sclerosis. Assay: immunoSEQ multiplex PCR; the TCRdb copy retains only in-frame clones and omits some. Of just under 40,000 clones detected, 90% appear once; the ten largest clones hold approximately 0.49%. The sample was CD4+ T cells from peripheral blood mononuclear cells, taken in the first trimester of pregnancy. The receptor set was obtained from a female donor in good health, enrolled as a control in a pregnancy study. The CDR3 runs from the conserved cysteine through the conserved F or W. The D gene is left open where the match is weak. Clone size is not always given. Where it is, it says once, few, many or a class for expanded clones.

D gene,V gene,J gene,clone size,CDR3 DNA,CDR3 protein
TRBD2,TRBV4-3,TRBJ2-3,-,TGCGCCAGCGGTTACGGGGGGGCGAATACGCAGTATTTT,CASGYGGANTQYF
TRBD2,TRBV4-3,TRBJ2-7,-,TGCGCCAGCAGCCAAGGGGGGGGTCTCAATCTTTACGAGCAGTACTTC,CASSQGGGLNLYEQYF
-,TRBV18,TRBJ1-3,-,TGTGCCAGCTCGAAACCTCAGGGTGGAAACACCATATATTTT,CASSKPQGGNTIYF
-,TRBV18,TRBJ1-2,-,TGTGCCAGCTCACTAATCCTCCGGACAAGCTTTTCTTCCCCGAGCTATGGCTACACCTTC,CASSLILRTSFSSPSYGYTF
-,TRBV4-2,TRBJ1-1,-,TGTGCCAGCAGCCAGGCCTCAGGGAACACTGAAGCTTTCTTT,CASSQASGNTEAFF
-,TRBV5-5,TRBJ1-6,-,TGTGCCAGCAGCTTGGGGGCAGCTAATTCACCCCTCCACTTT,CASSLGAANSPLHF
-,TRBV18,TRBJ1-3,-,TGTGCCAGCTCCCCGGACAGTGACGGAAACACCATATATTTT,CASSPDSDGNTIYF
-,TRBV7-9,TRBJ2-7,once,TGTGCCAGCAGCTTAGGTTTAATCTACGAGCAGTACTTC,CASSLGLIYEQYF
-,TRBV7-8,TRBJ2-5,-,TGTGCCAGCAGCCACGGGGAGACCCAGTACTTC,CASSHGETQYF
TRBD1,TRBV5-1,TRBJ1-2,-,TGCGCCAGCAGCTTTGGACAGGGGGGCTATGGCTACACCTTC,CASSFGQGGYGYTF
TRBD2,TRBV28,TRBJ2-6,-,TGTGCCACCCTCGGGGGGGTTAAAGCCAACGTCCTGACTTTC,CATLGGVKANVLTF
-,TRBV29-1,TRBJ1-1,-,TGCAGCGTAGGGGAAGGGAACACTGAAGCTTTCTTT,CSVGEGNTEAFF
-,TRBV5-8,TRBJ1-5,-,TGTGCCAGCAGCCGAGGACAGTCGATGCTAAATCAGCCCCAGCATTTT,CASSRGQSMLNQPQHF
TRBD1,TRBV7-9,TRBJ2-5,-,TGTGCCAGCAGCCTCGGGACAGGGGTGGAGACCCAGTACTTC,CASSLGTGVETQYF
-,TRBV18,TRBJ1-2,-,TGTGCCAGCTCACCACCTTCCGCGGGCTATGGCTACACCTTC,CASSPPSAGYGYTF
TRBD1,TRBV4-1,TRBJ2-3,-,TGCGCCAGCAGCCCCGACCGCCGGGACAGGGGGCGAGATACGCAGTATTTT,CASSPDRRDRGRDTQYF
-,TRBV18,TRBJ2-3,-,TGTGCCAGCTCACCGGATTGGGGCGATACGCAGTATTTT,CASSPDWGDTQYF
-,TRBV30,TRBJ1-5,few,TGTGCCTGGAGTGTACGAGACACCCAGCATTTT,CAWSVRDTQHF